This is a list of T cell receptor beta chains from one sample in a study of CD8 T cells in Susac syndrome. TCRdb passed the immunoSEQ multiplex PCR reads through MiXCR, listing each CDR3 protein once. The data contain 150,000 to 250,000 distinct CDR3 sequences, more than 90% of them seen just once; the ten biggest clones take up roughly 0.088%. Sequences were obtained from CD4+ T cells from PBMCs. Receptors were obtained from a human donor with multiple sclerosis. Each CDR3 is given with its conserved first and last residue. The D gene is left open where the match is weak. Size tells how often a clone was seen (once, few, many) or the class of an expanded clone, and some rows leave it out.

j_call d_call clone_size v_call cdr3_length cdr3_aa cdr3_nt
TRBJ2-1 TRBD2 - TRBV11-2 14 CASSLDAGIWTRGF TGTGCCAGCAGCTTAGATGCGGGAATATGGACTAGAGGCTTC
TRBJ2-2 TRBD1 - TRBV5-1 17 CASSLASGTVNTGELFF TGCGCCAGCAGCTTGGCATCCGGGACAGTGAACACCGGGGAGCTGTTTTTT
TRBJ1-1 - - TRBV5-1 15 CASSLGTDRGTEAFF TGCGCCAGCAGCTTGGGGACGGACCGGGGGACTGAAGCTTTCTTT
TRBJ1-2 - - TRBV12-3/TRBV12-4 13 CASSLQGWYGYTF TGTGCCAGCAGTTTGCAGGGATGGTATGGCTACACCTTC
TRBJ2-1 TRBD2 - TRBV3-1 17 CASSHIFSGGGYNEQFF TGTGCCAGCAGCCACATATTTAGCGGGGGGGGTTACAATGAGCAGTTCTTC
TRBJ1-2 - - TRBV27 15 CASSFAGRPNYGYTF TGTGCCAGCAGTTTTGCAGGCCGACCTAACTATGGCTACACCTTC
TRBJ2-1 - - TRBV20-1 14 CSATSGTAYNEQFF TGCAGTGCGACCAGCGGGACAGCATACAATGAGCAGTTCTTC
TRBJ1-4 - - TRBV4-1 15 CASSQEIGSNEKLFF TGCGCCAGCAGCCAAGAAATAGGGAGTAATGAAAAACTGTTTTTT
TRBJ2-7 - - TRBV3-1 14 CASSQAVQAYEQYF TGTGCCAGCAGCCAAGCCGTACAGGCGTACGAGCAGTACTTC
TRBJ1-2 TRBD1 once TRBV5-1 16 CASSWGTAGENYGYTF TGCGCCAGCAGCTGGGGGACAGCCGGAGAAAACTATGGCTACACCTTC
TRBJ2-1 TRBD2 - TRBV12-3/TRBV12-4 18 CASSPGLAGRSTENEQFF TGTGCCAGCAGCCCGGGACTAGCGGGAAGGTCGACGGAAAATGAGCAGTTCTTC
TRBJ2-1 TRBD1 - TRBV29-1 13 CSARTGGFIEQFF TGCAGCGCCCGGACAGGGGGGTTTATTGAGCAGTTCTTC
TRBJ2-5 - - TRBV2 12 CASRAEGETQYF TGTGCCAGCAGGGCGGAGGGAGAGACCCAGTACTTC
TRBJ1-6 - - TRBV28 10 CASGPSPLHF TGTGCCAGCGGGCCCTCACCCCTCCACTTT
TRBJ2-3 - - TRBV30 14 CAWSDGRSTDTQYF TGTGCCTGGAGTGATGGCCGGAGCACAGATACGCAGTATTTT
TRBJ1-3 - - TRBV29-1 13 CSVSRDTGNTIYF TGCAGCGTCAGCAGGGATACTGGAAACACCATATATTTT
TRBJ2-3 - - TRBV7-9 16 CASSFRAAASTDTQYF TGTGCCAGCAGCTTCCGGGCGGCAGCTAGCACAGATACGCAGTATTTT
TRBJ1-5 - - TRBV3-1 14 CASSQQGPDQPQHF TGTGCCAGCAGCCAACAGGGGCCTGATCAGCCCCAGCATTTT
TRBJ2-2 - - TRBV29-1 14 CSVGQDRHTGELFF TGCAGCGTTGGCCAGGATAGGCACACCGGGGAGCTGTTTTTT
TRBJ2-1 - - TRBV6-5 12 CASGYSGGEQFF TGTGCCAGCGGATATAGCGGCGGGGAGCAGTTCTTC
TRBJ2-7 TRBD1 - TRBV11-2 12 CASSWTGIEQYF TGTGCCAGCAGCTGGACAGGGATCGAGCAGTACTTC
TRBJ2-3 TRBD2 - TRBV3-1 15 CASSHRGGHRDTQYF TGTGCCAGCAGCCACCGGGGGGGACATAGAGATACGCAGTATTTT
TRBJ1-1 - once TRBV4-1 14 CASSQDPGRTEAFF TGCGCCAGCAGCCAAGATCCGGGTCGGACTGAAGCTTTCTTT
TRBJ2-1 TRBD2 once TRBV6-1 12 CASKRGAGQQFF TGTGCCAGCAAGCGGGGTGCTGGACAGCAGTTCTTC
TRBJ2-1 - - TRBV20-1 13 CSAMPDSYNEQFF TGCAGTGCCATGCCTGACTCTTACAATGAGCAGTTCTTC
TRBJ2-7 TRBD1 - TRBV5-1 13 CASSLGQGNEQYF TGCGCCAGCAGCTTGGGACAGGGTAACGAGCAGTACTTC
TRBJ2-3 TRBD2 - TRBV29-1 15 CSVVPSGRRTDTQYF TGCAGCGTTGTACCTAGCGGGAGGCGCACAGATACGCAGTATTTT
TRBJ1-5 - - TRBV29-1 13 CSVEIGSNQPQHF TGCAGCGTTGAAATCGGTAGCAATCAGCCCCAGCATTTT
TRBJ2-5 TRBD2 - TRBV5-4 13 CASSLPSGETQYF TGTGCCAGCAGCCTACCTAGCGGAGAGACCCAGTACTTC
TRBJ2-3 TRBD1 - TRBV29-1 14 CSVRQGVFTDTQYF TGCAGCGTTCGACAGGGGGTGTTCACAGATACGCAGTATTTT
TRBJ2-3 TRBD1 - TRBV20-1 14 CSARPGQSTDTQYF TGCAGTGCTAGACCGGGACAGAGCACAGATACGCAGTATTTT
TRBJ2-5 - - TRBV12-3/TRBV12-4 14 CASSPMPELKTQYF TGTGCCAGCAGCCCTATGCCCGAGTTAAAGACCCAGTACTTC
TRBJ2-7 TRBD2 - TRBV20-1 15 CSARGPLAGTYEQYF TGCAGTGCTAGAGGGCCTCTAGCGGGTACCTACGAGCAGTACTTC
TRBJ2-1 - once TRBV24-1 15 CATSDLEGGYNEQFF TGTGCCACCAGTGACCTGGAGGGGGGGTACAATGAGCAGTTCTTC
TRBJ1-1 TRBD1 - TRBV7-9 14 CASSSRTGETEAFF TGTGCCAGCAGTTCAAGGACAGGGGAGACTGAAGCTTTCTTT
TRBJ1-1 - - TRBV18 12 CASSPPAARAFF TGTGCCAGCTCACCACCCGCAGCTCGGGCTTTCTTT
TRBJ1-1 - - TRBV29-1 12 CSVEGTPTEAFF TGCAGCGTTGAGGGCACTCCGACTGAAGCTTTCTTT
TRBJ1-1 - few TRBV6-5 13 CASSYSTEGEAFF TGTGCCAGCAGTTACTCGACAGAAGGTGAAGCTTTCTTT
TRBJ2-1 - - TRBV19 14 CASSIGESYNEQFF TGTGCCAGTAGTATAGGGGAATCCTACAATGAGCAGTTCTTC
TRBJ1-4 TRBD1 - TRBV30 15 CAWNKAGTGDEKLFF TGTGCCTGGAACAAAGCCGGGACAGGGGACGAAAAACTGTTTTTT
TRBJ2-2 - - TRBV12-3/TRBV12-4 14 CASSYRQLPGELFF TGTGCCAGCAGTTATCGACAGCTCCCCGGGGAGCTGTTTTTT
TRBJ2-3 - - TRBV4-1 13 CASSQDWLDTQYF TGCGCCAGCAGCCAAGATTGGTTAGATACGCAGTATTTT
TRBJ2-4 - - TRBV6-2/TRBV6-3 8 CASNIQYF TGTGCCAGTAACATTCAGTACTTC
TRBJ2-6 - few TRBV6-5 14 CASSSFSGANVLTF TGTGCCAGCAGCTCTTTCTCTGGGGCCAACGTCCTGACTTTC
TRBJ1-2 - - TRBV18 14 CASSPQHPGSYDTF TGTGCCAGCTCACCCCAACACCCAGGGTCATATGACACCTTC
TRBJ2-7 - - TRBV27 13 CASSFPSSYEQYF TGTGCCAGCAGTTTCCCAAGCTCCTACGAGCAGTACTTC
TRBJ2-7 TRBD2 - TRBV15 13 CATTSGGSYEQYF TGTGCCACAACTAGCGGGGGGTCCTACGAGCAGTACTTC
TRBJ2-7 - once TRBV19 11 CATRGGGEQYF TGTGCCACTAGAGGGGGGGGCGAACAGTACTTC
TRBJ2-2 - - TRBV7-7 12 CASSPPSGELFF TGTGCTAGCAGCCCCCCCAGCGGGGAGCTGTTTTTT
TRBJ2-7 - - TRBV30 16 CAWRTGGGGTWSEQYF TGTGCCTGGAGGACAGGAGGAGGGGGGACCTGGTCCGAGCAGTACTTC
TRBJ1-2 - - TRBV20-1 10 CSAARSGYTF TGCAGTGCCGCACGATCTGGCTACACCTTC
TRBJ1-2 - - TRBV27 15 CASSRGAPLEGGYTF TGTGCCAGCAGTAGGGGGGCTCCCCTAGAGGGTGGCTACACCTTC
TRBJ1-1 - - TRBV29-1 15 CSVRNRLALATEAFF TGCAGCGTGCGTAACAGGCTCGCGTTAGCCACTGAAGCTTTCTTT
TRBJ2-1 TRBD2 - TRBV12-5 12 CASGLELAGRFF TGTGCTAGTGGTTTGGAATTAGCGGGGCGGTTCTTC